This T cell receptor beta chain was observed in a study of blood T cells in healthy people across ages. Whole-study findings and limits: Using unsorted PBMCs precluded a conclusive naive versus antigen-experienced comparison. In older individuals, TCR beta diversity per million T cells was lower, falling roughly linearly with age.

Together with a sample-barcoded 5' primer, a J-beta primer mix was included in a second PCR lasting about 7 to 11 cycles. MiXCR, applied by TCRdb to the 5' RACE reads, yields one record per CDR3 protein. The data contain some 800,000 distinct CDR3 sequences, around a quarter of them singletons. This clonotype was recorded many times. The antigen is not known. Extraction yielded at least 5.5 micrograms of total RNA per sample. These data were likewise used in another study, on T cells of mothers and their children.

The sequenced sample consisted of blood. This clonotype was sampled from a boy aged 5-17 years in good health.

The CDR3 sequence is CSVDEGPDTQYF. The CDR3 coding sequence is TGCAGCGTTGACGAGGGCCCAGATACGCAGTATTTT. V is TRBV29-1 and J is TRBJ2-3, with D maybe TRBD2 (5 bases). V was clipped by 3 bases and J by 4 bases, with 8 bases between them. The V gene's germline CDR1 is SQVTM and CDR2 ANQGSEA. There are 12 residues in the CDR3.